The clone carrying this T cell receptor (beta chain) occurred once. Assay used: immunoSEQ multiplex PCR; TCRdb lists only in-frame clones, some missing. The sample shows some 150,000 clones, about 86% of them seen only once. This entry belongs to a study of blood T cell repertoires in COVID-19. Study-level background: In each case, the material was cDNA or gDNA derived from T cells, B-cell-depleted T cells, or PBMCs.

CDR1 MNHEY and CDR2 SMNVEV come from the germline V gene (reference sequence). The CDR3 runs to 15 residues. V lost 4 bases to trimming and J lost 3 bases, with 16 bases between them. Seattle participants joined during active infection and were tracked over time. The genes are TRBV27 and TRBJ2-7; tentatively, D is TRBD1 (5 bases). Sequencing was performed on peripheral blood. The TCR sequence derives from a woman aged 60 to 75 with COVID-19, enrolled during active disease. CDR3 nucleotides: TGTGCCAGCAGTTCCCGTACCCAGGGATTCTACGAGCAGTACTTC. It specifies CASSSRTQGFYEQYF.